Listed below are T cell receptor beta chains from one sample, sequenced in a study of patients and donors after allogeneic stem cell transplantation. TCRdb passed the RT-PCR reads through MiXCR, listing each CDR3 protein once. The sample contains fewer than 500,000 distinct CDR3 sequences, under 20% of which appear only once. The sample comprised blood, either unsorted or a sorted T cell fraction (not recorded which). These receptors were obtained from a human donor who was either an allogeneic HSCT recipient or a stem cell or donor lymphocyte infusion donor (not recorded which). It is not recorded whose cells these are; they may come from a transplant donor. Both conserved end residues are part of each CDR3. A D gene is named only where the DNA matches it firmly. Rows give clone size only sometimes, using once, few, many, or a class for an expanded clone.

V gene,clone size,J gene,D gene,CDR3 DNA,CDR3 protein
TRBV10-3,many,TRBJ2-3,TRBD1,TGTGCCATCAGTGAGCGGGACAGGGCCACAGATACGCAGTATTTT,CAISERDRATDTQYF
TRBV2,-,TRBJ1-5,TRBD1,TGTGCCAGCAGAGGACAGGGAAGGCAGCCCCAGCATTTT,CASRGQGRQPQHF
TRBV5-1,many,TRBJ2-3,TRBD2,TGCGCCAGCAGCGCCGTACTAGCGGGAGGGCTTGATACGCAGTATTTT,CASSAVLAGGLDTQYF
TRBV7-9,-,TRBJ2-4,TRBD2,TGTGCCAGCAGCTTAGTGATGCACGGGGGGGAATACTTC,CASSLVMHGGEYF
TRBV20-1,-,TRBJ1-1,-,TGCAGTGCCAACCCCCAGGGGAAGAACACTGAAGCTTTCTTT,CSANPQGKNTEAFF
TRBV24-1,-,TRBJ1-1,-,TGTGCCACCAGAGGGACAAAGGGGGGTGGAGAAGCTTTCTTT,CATRGTKGGGEAFF
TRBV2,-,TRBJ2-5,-,TGTGCCAGCTCTGAGGGGACCCAGTACTTC,CASSEGTQYF
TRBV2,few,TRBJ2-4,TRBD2,TGTGCCAGCAGCGTCAATAGCGGGGGTAAAAACATTCAGTACTTC,CASSVNSGGKNIQYF
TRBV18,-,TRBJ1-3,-,TGTGCCAGCTCACCACCTGCTTCCTCTGGAAACACCATATATTTT,CASSPPASSGNTIYF
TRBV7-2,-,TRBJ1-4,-,TGTGCCAGCAGCTTAGATGGGGGGAGGAATGAAAAACTGTTTTTT,CASSLDGGRNEKLFF
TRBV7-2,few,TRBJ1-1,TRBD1,TGTGCCAGCAGCTTACGGCAGGACTTGACAGGGCGAGCTTTCTTT,CASSLRQDLTGRAFF
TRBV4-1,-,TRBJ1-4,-,TGCGCCAGCAGCCAAGATACGCAGGGGCTTGAAAAACTGTTTTTT,CASSQDTQGLEKLFF
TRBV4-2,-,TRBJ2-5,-,TGTGCCAGCAGTTACGGAGGAGGAAGGGAGACCCAGTACTTC,CASSYGGGRETQYF
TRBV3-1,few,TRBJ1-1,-,TGTGCCAGCAGCCACGGAATGAACACTGAAGCTTTCTTT,CASSHGMNTEAFF
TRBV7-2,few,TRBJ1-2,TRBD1,TGTGCCAGCAGCTTAAACAGGGGTACAGAAGGCTACACCTTC,CASSLNRGTEGYTF
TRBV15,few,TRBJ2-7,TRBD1,TGTGCCACCAGCAGAATTGGGACAGGCGCCCCCTACGAGCAGTACTTC,CATSRIGTGAPYEQYF
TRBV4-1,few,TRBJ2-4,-,TGCGCCAGCAGCCAAGCTGGGGGGAGGAGGCGGTCCAAAAACATTCAGTACTTC,CASSQAGGRRRSKNIQYF
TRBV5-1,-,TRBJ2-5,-,TGCGCCAGCAGCAAGGGGGGGACGAAGACCCAGTACTTC,CASSKGGTKTQYF
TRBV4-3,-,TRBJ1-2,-,TGCGCCAGCAGCCATGCCGACTATGGCTACACCTTC,CASSHADYGYTF
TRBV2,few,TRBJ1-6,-,TGTGCCAGCAGTGTGGACTTTTTCTATAATTCACCCCTCCACTTT,CASSVDFFYNSPLHF
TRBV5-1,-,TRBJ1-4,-,TGCGCCAGCAGCCCCCCCGGACAGCTCGGCGGAGATGAAAAACTGTTTTTT,CASSPPGQLGGDEKLFF
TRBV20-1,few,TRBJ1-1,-,TGCAGTGCTAGTGTGGGGAGCACTGAAGCTTTCTTT,CSASVGSTEAFF
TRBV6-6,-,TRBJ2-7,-,TGTGCCAGCACTCAGGGTAGGGCCTACGAGCAGTACTTC,CASTQGRAYEQYF
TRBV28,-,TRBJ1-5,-,TGTGCCAGCAGTACCCCGGGGGGCGGCAATCAGCCCCAGCATTTT,CASSTPGGGNQPQHF
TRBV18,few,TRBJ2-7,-,TGTGCCAGCTCACCGGGACCATTACAGCTCCTCTACGAGCAGTACTTC,CASSPGPLQLLYEQYF
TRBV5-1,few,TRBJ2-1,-,TGCGCCAGCAGCTTGGATAGTGATTATGAGCAGTTCTTC,CASSLDSDYEQFF
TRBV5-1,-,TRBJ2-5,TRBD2,TGCGCCAGCAGCTTGGAGTCTAGCGGGGGGAAAGAGACCCAGTACTTC,CASSLESSGGKETQYF
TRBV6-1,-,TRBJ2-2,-,TGTGCCAGCAGCCGTCCCCCATGGAACACCGGGGAGCTGTTTTTT,CASSRPPWNTGELFF
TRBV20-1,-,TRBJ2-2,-,TGCAGTGCTGACAGACCGGACGACTCCGGGGAGCTGTTTTTT,CSADRPDDSGELFF
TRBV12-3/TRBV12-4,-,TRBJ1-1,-,TGTGCCAGCAGTTTATCCCTGACAAGTGAAGCTTTCTTT,CASSLSLTSEAFF
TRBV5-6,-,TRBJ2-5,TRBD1,TGTGCCAGCAGCTTAGGTCAGGGGGCCGGGGGCGAGACCCAGTACTTC,CASSLGQGAGGETQYF
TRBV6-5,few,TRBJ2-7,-,TGTGCCAGCAGTTCCGGGTACAGGGCCTTACACAACGAGCAGTACTTC,CASSSGYRALHNEQYF
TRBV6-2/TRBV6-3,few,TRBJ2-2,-,TGTGCCAGCAGTAGCAACCACGGGGGAAGCACCGGGGAGCTGTTTTTT,CASSSNHGGSTGELFF
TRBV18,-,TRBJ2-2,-,TGTGCCAGCTCACCACGGGGGGTACCGAACACCGGGGAGCTGTTTTTT,CASSPRGVPNTGELFF
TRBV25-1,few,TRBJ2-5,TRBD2,TGTGCCAGCAGCACTAGCGGGGCCTACCAAGAGACCCAGTACTTC,CASSTSGAYQETQYF
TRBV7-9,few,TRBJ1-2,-,TGTGCCAGCAGCTTGAGTCCCACGGGGAACTATGGCTACACCTTC,CASSLSPTGNYGYTF
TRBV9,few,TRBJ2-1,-,TGTGCCAGCAGCGTAACTCCGGGACCCCTGGGGAATGAGCAGTTCTTC,CASSVTPGPLGNEQFF
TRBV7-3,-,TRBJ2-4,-,TGTGCCAGCAGCTTATCTCAGGTCGGGAACATTCAGTACTTC,CASSLSQVGNIQYF
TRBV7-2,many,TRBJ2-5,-,TGTGCCAGCAGCTTACCATTTCAAGAGACCCAGTACTTC,CASSLPFQETQYF
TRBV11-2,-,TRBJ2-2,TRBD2,TGTGCCAGCAGCTGGATTGGTAGCGGGCGAACGAACACCGGGGAGCTGTTTTTT,CASSWIGSGRTNTGELFF
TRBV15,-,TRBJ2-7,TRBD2,TGTGCCACCAGCAGGGGGAGGGGAGAGTTGGGGGAGCAGTACTTC,CATSRGRGELGEQYF
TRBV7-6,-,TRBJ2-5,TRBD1,TGTGCCAGCAGCTTAGGCCTCTACAGGGGCAACCAAGAGACCCAGTACTTC,CASSLGLYRGNQETQYF
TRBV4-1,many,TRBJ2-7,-,TGCGCCAGCAGCCAGAGGGAACGGTTTTCCTACGAGCAGTACTTC,CASSQRERFSYEQYF
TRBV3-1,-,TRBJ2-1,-,TGTGCCAGCAGCCAAATTAGCCGGACACCTTACAATGAGCAGTTCTTC,CASSQISRTPYNEQFF
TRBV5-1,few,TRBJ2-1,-,TGCGCCAGCAGCTTGGTAGGAGAGGTCTACAATGAGCAGTTCTTC,CASSLVGEVYNEQFF
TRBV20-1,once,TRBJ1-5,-,TGCAGTGCTAGAGATCCAGGTCAGCCCCAGCATTTT,CSARDPGQPQHF
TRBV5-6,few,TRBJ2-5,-,TGTGCCAGCAGCACCCCGGGGGAAGAGACCCAGTACTTC,CASSTPGEETQYF
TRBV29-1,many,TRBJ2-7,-,TGCAGCGGCGTAACATGGACACCTTACGAGCAGTACTTC,CSGVTWTPYEQYF